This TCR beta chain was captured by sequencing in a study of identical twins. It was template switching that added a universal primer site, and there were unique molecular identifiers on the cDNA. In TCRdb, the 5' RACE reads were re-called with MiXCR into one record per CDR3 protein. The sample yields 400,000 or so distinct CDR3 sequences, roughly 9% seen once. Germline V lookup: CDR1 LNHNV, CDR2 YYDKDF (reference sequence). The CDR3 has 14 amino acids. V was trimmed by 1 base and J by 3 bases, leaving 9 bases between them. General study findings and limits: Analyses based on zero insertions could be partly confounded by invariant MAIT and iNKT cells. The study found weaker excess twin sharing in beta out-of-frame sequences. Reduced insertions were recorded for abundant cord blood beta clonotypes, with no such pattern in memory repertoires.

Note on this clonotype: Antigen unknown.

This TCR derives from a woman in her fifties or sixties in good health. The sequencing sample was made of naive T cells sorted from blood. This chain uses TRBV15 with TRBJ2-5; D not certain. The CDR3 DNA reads TGTGCCACCAGCAGAGCTCCCTTAGAAGAGACCCAGTACTTC. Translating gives CATSRAPLEETQYF.